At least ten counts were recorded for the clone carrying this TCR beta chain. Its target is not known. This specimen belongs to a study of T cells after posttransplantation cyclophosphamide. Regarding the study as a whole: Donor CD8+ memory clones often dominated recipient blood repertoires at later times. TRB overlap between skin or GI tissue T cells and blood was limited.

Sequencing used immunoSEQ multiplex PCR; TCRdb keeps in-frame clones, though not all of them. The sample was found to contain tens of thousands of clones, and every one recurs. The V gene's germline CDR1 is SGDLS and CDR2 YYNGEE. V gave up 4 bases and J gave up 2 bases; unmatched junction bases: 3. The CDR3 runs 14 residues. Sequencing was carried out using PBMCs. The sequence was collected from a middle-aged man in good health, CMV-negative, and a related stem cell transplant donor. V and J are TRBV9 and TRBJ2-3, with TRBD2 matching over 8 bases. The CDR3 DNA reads TGTGCCAGCAGCAGCGGGGGACCCACAGATACGCAGTATTTT. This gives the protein CASSSGGPTDTQYF.